The 29 T cell receptor beta chains below come from one sample, sequenced in a study of shared clonotypes between healthy human individuals. The table came from immunoSEQ multiplex PCR; TCRdb's copy has only in-frame clones and leaves some out. The data show millions of clones, 93% seen once. The sequenced sample consisted of naive CD4+ T cells from PBMCs. Subset specified: CD45RA+ positively selected. These receptors came from a man between 18 and 35 years old in good health. Some clones in this sample may be carry-over from other donors' samples.

The genes are TRBV15 and TRBJ2-7, with 7 bases fitting TRBD2. This CDR3 is built from 14 residues. V shed 8 bases, J shed 6 bases, and the junction held 13 bases outside the gene matches. Germline lookup yields CDR1 LNHNV and CDR2 YYDKDF (reference sequence). CDR3 nucleotide sequence: TGTGCCACCCGTCAGGGAGGGAGTCCTTCCGAGCAGTACTTC. This sequence encodes CATRQGGSPSEQYF.

This clone was detected only once. The chain carries TRBV19 and TRBJ1-5; TRBD1 matches at 7 bases. Germline lookup yields CDR1 LNHDA and CDR2 SQIVND (reference sequence). CDR3 length equals 17 residues. The trim removed 5 bases at V and 0 bases at J, leaving 10 bases unmatched. CDR3 DNA sequence: TGTGCCAGTAGTCTCCGGGACAGTCATTATAGCAATCAGCCCCAGCATTTT. Amino acids: CASSLRDSHYSNQPQHF.

In regard to this clone: The same CDR3 can be traced to other DNA sequences in this sample. The CDR3 coding sequence is TGTGCCAGCAGCTTCGGGAGAAACACCGGGGAGCTGTTTTTT. Encoded protein: CASSFGRNTGELFF. The chain uses TRBV5-4 and TRBJ2-2; weak D call: TRBD2 (6 bases). Looked up from germline, CDR1 is SGHNT and CDR2 is YYREEE (reference sequence). With 2 bases removed from V and 2 bases from J, the gap between germline ends came to 7 bases. The CDR3 spans 14 residues.

V and J are TRBV25-1 and TRBJ2-2; D might be TRBD2 (6 bases). V was clipped by 10 bases and J by 4 bases, with 19 bases between them. CDR1 is MGHDK and CDR2 is SYGVNS in the germline V gene. CDR3 length: 15 residues. Here the CDR3 reads CATGRRGPGTGELFF. The DNA for the CDR3 is TGTGCCACCGGAAGGAGGGGCCCCGGCACCGGGGAGCTGTTTTTT.

The chain has TRBV7-8 and TRBJ2-5; D is ambiguous. Per the germline V gene, CDR1 is SGHVS and CDR2 is FQNEAQ. The CDR3 is made up of 16 amino acids. Between the trimmed V and J ends, which lost 5 bases and 1 base, there was a span of 17 bases. The DNA for the CDR3 is TGTGCCAGCAGCCGAACCGGACCCGTTTTCCAAGAGACCCAGTACTTC. Translated, it gives CASSRTGPVFQETQYF.

The chain carries TRBV2 and TRBJ2-7; the match to TRBD1 covers 9 bases. Germline V gene sequence: CDR1 SNHLY, CDR2 FYNNEI. The CDR3 totals 12 residues. With V trimmed by 4 bases and J by 6 bases, 1 base remained unmatched. The CDR3 DNA reads TGTGCCAGCAGTGCGGGACAGGGCGAGCAGTACTTC. Its protein is CASSAGQGEQYF.

The chain joins TRBV19 to TRBJ2-1; the match to TRBD2 covers 8 bases. Germline CDR1 is LNHDA and CDR2 is SQIVND (reference sequence). This CDR3 contains 16 residues. V was pared by 5 bases and J by 7 bases, with 13 bases of the junction left unmatched. DNA for the CDR3: TGTGCCAGTAGTCCCACCCGCCAGCGGGAGACGAATGAGCAGTTCTTC. Translated, it gives CASSPTRQRETNEQFF.

The chain combines TRBV18 with TRBJ1-1; D remains ambiguous. Trimming cost V 3 bases and J 5 bases, with 16 bases left between them. CDR1 and CDR2 (germline): KGHSH, LQKENI. CDR3 size: 15 residues. The CDR3 reads CASSPLSTLGTEAFF. The DNA of the CDR3 is TGTGCCAGCTCACCTCTTTCGACCCTGGGGACTGAAGCTTTCTTT. The full variable domain, with the rest looked up from reference TRBV18 and TRBJ1-1, is NAGVMQNPRHLVRRRGQEARLRCSPMKGHSHVYWYRQLPEEGLKFMVYLQKENIIDESGMPKERFSAEFPKEGPSILRIQQVVRGDSAAYFCASSPLSTLGTEAFFGQGTRLTVV.

The chain links TRBV28 to TRBJ2-3; 9 bases fit TRBD1. Germline assignment: CDR1 MDHEN and CDR2 SYDVKM. The V and J ends lost 6 bases and 2 bases, in that order; junction bases with no gene match: 12. This CDR3 contains 17 residues. The CDR3 loop is CASSTRPGQGDTDTQYF. The CDR3 DNA reads TGTGCCAGCAGCACTCGTCCGGGACAGGGAGACACAGATACGCAGTATTTT.

The V and J genes are TRBV28 and TRBJ1-4; no reliable D call. The ends were cut back, 3 bases at V and 4 bases at J, with 9 bases in the middle. The germline V gene encodes CDR1 MDHEN and CDR2 SYDVKM. The CDR3 spans 14 residues. CDR3 region: CASSFGQINEKLFF. CDR3 nucleotides: TGTGCCAGCAGTTTTGGGCAGATTAATGAAAAACTGTTTTTT.

The chain has TRBV28 and TRBJ2-1, with D perhaps TRBD1 or TRBD2 (5 bases each). The V gene's germline CDR1 is MDHEN and CDR2 SYDVKM. The CDR3 is 13 amino acids. With 7 bases removed from V and 3 bases from J, the gap between germline ends came to 10 bases. The CDR3 nucleotides are TGTGCCAGCACAGGGAGTCGCTACAATGAGCAGTTCTTC. Amino acids: CASTGSRYNEQFF.

V and J are TRBV11-2 and TRBJ2-3; no reliable D call. Germline V gives CDR1 SGHAT, CDR2 FQNNGV. The CDR3 totals 13 residues. Trimming shortened V by 0 bases and J by 6 bases, and 7 bases separated the two germline ends. DNA of the CDR3: TGTGCCAGCAGCTTAGATCTAGTGGATACGCAGTATTTT. Its translation is CASSLDLVDTQYF.

The CDR3 DNA follows: TGCGCCAGCAGCTTGGAGGGAACACACTATGGCTACACCTTC. Its translation: CASSLEGTHYGYTF. The chain carries TRBV5-1 and TRBJ1-2; no definite D call. CDR1 and CDR2 (germline): SGHRS, YFSETQ. Trimming took off 0 bases at V and 3 bases at J, with 9 bases between the two ends. This CDR3 region has 14 residues.

The chain employs TRBV4-1 and TRBJ2-1, with D unclear. The CDR3 consists of 17 residues. From germline, CDR1 is MGHRA and CDR2 YSYEKL. Trimming pared 1 base from V and 8 bases from J, leaving 21 bases between. The chain's CDR3 is CASSQVFPGLGVDEQFF. CDR3 coding DNA: TGCGCCAGCAGCCAAGTTTTCCCAGGATTGGGTGTTGATGAGCAGTTCTTC.

V is TRBV7-3 and J is TRBJ2-5; 7 positions match TRBD1. CDR1 and CDR2 from the germline V gene are SGHTA and FQGTGA. This CDR3 has 14 amino acids. V shed 0 bases, J shed 9 bases, and the junction held 7 bases outside the gene matches. The chain's CDR3 is CASSLTSQGTPQYF. The CDR3, as DNA: TGTGCCAGCAGCTTAACGTCACAGGGGACCCCCCAGTACTTC.

This clone was seen only once. This sequence joins TRBV4-3 and TRBJ1-5, with D possibly being TRBD1 (5 bases). V lost 2 bases, J lost 3 bases, and 11 bases lay in between. CDR1 is LGHNA and CDR2 is YSLEER in the germline V gene. The CDR3 runs to 15 residues. CDR3 nucleotide sequence: TGCGCCAGCAGCCAAAACCCGACAGCCAATCAGCCCCAGCATTTT. This codes for CASSQNPTANQPQHF.

The V call is TRBV5-6, the J call TRBJ2-1, with 7 bases lining up with TRBD1. The germline V gene has CDR1 SGHDT and CDR2 YYEEEE. The CDR3 is made up of 15 amino acids. V lost 4 bases and J lost 5; bases outside the gene matches: 9. CDR3 sequence (DNA): TGTGCCAGCAGCCCCCGAGGGCAGGGGGACAATGAGCAGTTCTTC. As protein: CASSPRGQGDNEQFF.

This chain connects TRBV10-3 to TRBJ2-5; D gene unclear. Trimming stripped 4 bases from V and 2 bases from J, with 8 bases between. Germline-derived CDR1 and CDR2 are ENHRY and SYGVKD. The CDR3 contains 13 residues. Here the CDR3 DNA reads TGTGCCATCAGTGTGTATGGGCAAGAGACCCAGTACTTC. Protein product: CAISVYGQETQYF.

The chain recombines TRBV6-6 with TRBJ2-5; no clear D gene. V was pared by 5 bases and J by 1 base, with 5 bases between. This CDR3 contains 12 residues. Germline CDR1 is MNHNY and CDR2 is SVGAGI (reference sequence). CDR3 residues: CASSGLQETQYF. DNA for the CDR3: TGTGCCAGCAGTGGTCTCCAAGAGACCCAGTACTTC.

The chain combines TRBV6-5 with TRBJ2-7, with 7 bases matching TRBD1. V lost 6 bases, J lost 6 bases, and 11 bases stayed unmatched. Germline CDR1 and CDR2: MNHEY and SVGAGI. The CDR3 loop spans 14 amino acids. Here the CDR3 reads CASRRRQGGLEQYF. The CDR3 nucleotides are TGTGCCAGCAGGCGTCGACAGGGTGGCCTCGAGCAGTACTTC.

The chain couples TRBV7-3 to TRBJ2-6, with D tentatively TRBD1 (5 bases). This CDR3 region has 15 residues. Germline lookup yields CDR1 SGHTA and CDR2 FQGTGA. The V and J ends lost 5 bases and 4 bases respectively, with 12 bases between them. The CDR3 loop is CASSARVFGANVLTF. Here the CDR3 DNA reads TGTGCCAGCAGCGCCAGGGTGTTCGGGGCCAACGTCCTGACTTTC.

The chain carries TRBV7-2 and TRBJ2-1; D not resolved. The CDR3 is 13 amino acids. Germline V CDR1 and CDR2: SGHTA, FQGNSA. V was pared by 8 bases and J by 3 bases, with 11 bases between. The CDR3 bases are TGTGCCAGCCGCCCCGCGAACTACAATGAGCAGTTCTTC. It encodes CASRPANYNEQFF.

CDR3 nucleotides: TGTGCCATCAGTCCTCGACTAGCGGGAGATACAGATACGCAGTATTTT. It specifies CAISPRLAGDTDTQYF. V and J are TRBV10-3 and TRBJ2-3; 12 nucleotides match TRBD2. V gave up 5 bases and J gave up 3 bases; unmatched junction bases: 6. The CDR3 runs 16 residues. Germline lookup yields CDR1 ENHRY and CDR2 SYGVKD.

The V and J genes are TRBV5-6 and TRBJ2-7; the D gene is possibly TRBD2 (5 bases). The length of the CDR3 is 13 residues. The ends were cut back, 4 bases at V and 2 bases at J, with 10 bases in the middle. Germline V gene data show CDR1 as SGHDT and CDR2 as YYEEEE. The CDR3 here is CASSPGIPYEQYF. CDR3 nucleotides: TGTGCCAGCAGCCCGGGGATCCCCTACGAGCAGTACTTC.

This chain uses TRBV28 with TRBJ1-1, with D unclear. The CDR3 contains 13 residues. V lost 7 bases and J lost 3, with 12 bases in between. CDR1 MDHEN and CDR2 SYDVKM come from the germline V gene. The CDR3 DNA follows: TGTGCCAGCAACCTAGACCAATACACTGAAGCTTTCTTT. It codes for CASNLDQYTEAFF.

V is TRBV2 and J is TRBJ2-1; 9 bases align to TRBD2. Germline-derived CDR1 and CDR2 are SNHLY and FYNNEI. V was pared by 2 bases and J by 14 bases, with 7 bases of the junction left unmatched. This CDR3 is 13 amino acids long. The CDR3 region has the DNA TGTGCCAGCAGTGAAACGTTAGCGGGAGTGGAGTTCTTC. Translation: CASSETLAGVEFF.

The chain links TRBV7-5 to TRBJ2-1; the D call of TRBD2 is as the table states it, not checked on the DNA. TRBV7-5 is a pseudogene segment. The CDR3 has 14 residues. The CDR3 spells CARSHRTRTNEQFF. In nucleotides, the CDR3 is TGTGCCAGAAGCCATCGGACTAGAACGAATGAGCAGTTCTTC.

The rearrangement links TRBV4-1 to TRBJ1-1; D is perhaps TRBD1 (5 bases). V lost 2 bases and J lost 2, with 9 bases in between. The length of the CDR3 is 14 residues. The germline V gene encodes CDR1 MGHRA and CDR2 YSYEKL. The chain's CDR3 is CASSQPGTNTEAFF. Written as DNA, the CDR3 is TGCGCCAGCAGCCAACCCGGGACCAACACTGAAGCTTTCTTT.

The chain carries TRBV4-3 and TRBJ2-5; D possibly uses TRBD1 or TRBD2 (7 bases each). Germline values: CDR1 LGHNA, CDR2 YSLEER. The length of the CDR3 is 14 residues. Trimming shortened V by 1 base and J by 5 bases, and 11 bases separated the two germline ends. The CDR3 nucleotides read TGCGCCAGCAGCCAAGGCAGGGGGGGTGAGACCCAGTACTTC. Amino acids: CASSQGRGGETQYF.